This T cell receptor beta chain was captured by sequencing in a study of radiotherapy plus CTLA-4 blockade in lung cancer. Study conclusions and caveats: Among blood TCR repertoires after radiotherapy plus ipilimumab, tumor-derived clones expanded.

In its sample, this clone was seen a few times. What it binds is unknown. TCRdb's copy holds only in-frame clones and misses some; the assay was immunoSEQ multiplex PCR. The profile covers 11,000 to 15,000 clones, with approximately 89% appearing a single time and approximately 14% taken by the ten largest. The germline V and J ends were trimmed by 1 base and 5 bases, with 6 bases remaining between them. Germline V gives CDR1 MGHRA, CDR2 YSYEKL. The CDR3 consists of 12 residues. This TCR was recovered from a human donor with non-small cell lung cancer that progressed on radiotherapy plus ipilimumab. Some clones in this sample may be carry-over from other donors' samples. The chain combines TRBV4-1 with TRBJ2-7; D not resolved. Sequencing used peripheral blood, obtained from a patient treated with radiotherapy plus ipilimumab. CDR3 in DNA: TGCGCCAGCAGCCAAGGGCAGGACGAGCAGTACTTC. This sequence encodes CASSQGQDEQYF.